This T cell receptor (beta chain) was observed in a study of molecular identifiers for immune sequencing clone quantification. Previously published methods and listed TCR primers were used for the bulk TCR libraries. A single record per CDR3 protein comes from TCRdb applying MiXCR to the PCR reads. This table has around 82,000 distinct CDR3 sequences, roughly 19% appearing once. Naive CD8 library inputs spanned 20,000 to 1,000,000 sorted cells and 10%, 30% or 50% RNA. When naive CD8 T cells were sorted, they were gated as CD8+CD4-CCR7+CD45RA+. As concerns this clonotype: Its target is unknown. At one end the junction does not follow the germline gene, possibly because of a read error.

This CDR3 has 12 amino acids. The V gene's germline CDR1 is GTSNPN and CDR2 SVGIG (reference sequence). Study conclusions and caveats: Over 98% of effector molecules, yet under 1% of naive-cell molecules, were held by clones above 20 RNA copies.

This sequence was found in a human donor in good health. Some libraries in this study had Jurkat cell RNA spiked in. Source material: naive CD8+ T cells from blood, with Jurkat cell RNA spiked in. Subset here: FACS-sorted CD8+CD4-CCR7+CD45RA+ naive T cells. V and J are TRBV30 and TRBJ2-2, with 8 bases that match TRBD1. CDR3 nucleotide sequence: TGTGTCTGCGGACAGGGAGTCGGGGAGCTGTTTTTC. Encoded protein: CVCGQGVGELFF.